The TCR beta chain described here comes from a study of cytomegalovirus exposure and HLA in healthy donors. Germline assignment: CDR1 MNHEY and CDR2 SMNVEV (reference sequence). CDR3 length: 13 residues. V was shortened by 3 bases and J by 7 bases, with 12 bases between the two germline ends. PCR used 60 Vbeta primers and 13 Jbeta primers. Produced via immunoSEQ multiplex PCR; TCRdb's table is partial and in-frame only. The sample holds approximately 130,000 clones. This chain uses TRBV27 with TRBJ1-1; D unresolved. Material for sequencing was PBMCs. The sequence came from a woman in her fifties or sixties in good health and CMV-seronegative. The CDR3 nucleotides read TGTGCCAGCAGTTTCAACGAGGGAATTGAAGCTTTCTTT. It yields the protein CASSFNEGIEAFF.